Reported below is one T cell receptor (beta chain). Antigen specificity is unknown. This sample's treatment: oral pan-JAK inhibitor, 5-10 mg twice daily. Germline CDR1 SQVTM, CDR2 ANQGSEA. This CDR3 is 12 amino acids long. V lost 8 bases to trimming and J lost 15 bases, with 23 bases between them. The source of the sample is a study of CD8+ T cells in alopecia areata. The study's findings and limits: Clonality was higher in lesional than normal scalp, especially in alopecia totalis/universalis.

Sequencing used cDNA as its template, made by extracting RNA and reverse transcribing it. Profiling relied on immunoSEQ multiplex PCR, and the TCRdb table lists in-frame clones only, not all of them. The data contain under 350,000 clones, 58% of them seen just once; the ten biggest clones take up 1.8%. This receptor was identified in a human donor with alopecia areata. The material was CD4+ T cells sorted from blood, obtained at week 24, from a patient treated with tofacitinib. This rearrangement joins TRBV29-1 to TRBJ2-1; TRBD2 might be the D (7 bases). The CDR3 loop is CSLSEGGPFRFF. CDR3 sequence (DNA): TGCAGCCTGAGTGAGGGGGGGCCGTTTCGGTTCTTC.